These 23 T cell receptor beta chains were sequenced from one sample in a study of OX40 agonist ivuxolimab in advanced cancers. Profiled with immunoSEQ multiplex PCR; TCRdb holds only in-frame clones, not every one. Among more than 25,000 clones listed, more than 75% were seen once. This material consisted of CD4+ or CD8+ T cells sorted from blood, taken in a trial of the OX40 agonist ivuxolimab. The receptors stem from an adult with an advanced solid tumor such as melanoma, head and neck, liver or kidney cancer.

The gene calls are TRBV9 and TRBJ2-3, with 7 bases lining up with TRBD2. The CDR3 is 16 amino acids. Germline assignment: CDR1 SGDLS and CDR2 YYNGEE. The trim removed 4 bases at V and 5 bases at J, leaving 13 bases unmatched. CDR3 residues: CASSSSPSGALDTQYF. CDR3 coding DNA: TGTGCCAGCAGCTCGAGCCCTAGCGGCGCGCTAGATACGCAGTATTTT.

The DNA for the CDR3 is TGTGCCAGCAGTACCAGGACTAGCACAGATACGCAGTATTTT. Its translation is CASSTRTSTDTQYF. The chain employs TRBV27 and TRBJ2-3; D is perhaps TRBD2 (5 bases). Trimming took off 5 bases at V and 0 bases at J, with 9 bases between the two ends. CDR3 size: 14 residues. Germline assignment: CDR1 MNHEY and CDR2 SMNVEV (reference sequence).

V is TRBV7-9 and J is TRBJ2-1, with 7 bases identical to TRBD1. Germline V gives CDR1 SEHNR, CDR2 FQNEAQ (reference sequence). The CDR3 has 16 residues. V was clipped by 1 base and J by 0 bases; unmatched bases: 3. The CDR3 loop is CASSLGTGSSYNEQFF. The CDR3 DNA reads TGTGCCAGCAGCTTAGGGACAGGTTCCTCCTACAATGAGCAGTTCTTC. Based on the CDR3 plus reference TRBV7-9 and TRBJ2-1, the full variable domain is DTGVSQNPRHKITKRGQNVTFRCDPISEHNRLYWYRQTLGQGPEFLTYFQNEAQLEKSRLLSDRFSAERPKGSFSTLEIQRTEQGDSAMYLCASSLGTGSSYNEQFFGPGTRLTVL.

The chain employs TRBV28 and TRBJ2-7, with D perhaps being TRBD1 or TRBD2 (5 bases each). V dropped 6 bases and J dropped 1 base, with 25 bases sitting between them. CDR3 length equals 18 residues. The V gene's germline CDR1 is MDHEN and CDR2 SYDVKM. The CDR3 spells CASRYRDGLGGSSYEQYF. The CDR3 DNA follows: TGTGCCAGCAGATACCGGGACGGTCTTGGCGGGTCTTCCTACGAGCAGTACTTC.

The chain combines TRBV28 with TRBJ2-5, with 9 bases matching TRBD2. The length of the CDR3 is 15 residues. The germline gives CDR1 MDHEN, CDR2 SYDVKM. J was trimmed by 0 bases and V by 2 bases; bases with no gene match: 1. CDR3 sequence: CASSLLAGYQETQYF. CDR3 in DNA: TGTGCCAGCAGTTTACTAGCGGGATACCAAGAGACCCAGTACTTC. The full variable domain, its missing parts supplied by reference TRBV28 and TRBJ2-5, is DVKVTQSSRYLVKRTGEKVFLECVQDMDHENMFWYRQDPGLGLRLIYFSYDVKMKEKGDIPEGYSVSREKKERFSLILESASTNQTSMYLCASSLLAGYQETQYFGPGTRLLVL.

The chain links TRBV5-4 to TRBJ2-5; TRBD1 might be the D (6 bases). Trimming removed 2 bases from V and 0 bases from J, with 14 bases in between. This CDR3 is 16 amino acids long. Germline loops: CDR1 SGHNT, CDR2 YYREEE (reference sequence). CDR3 in DNA: TGTGCCAGCAGCTTTAGGGGGATTGATTACCAAGAGACCCAGTACTTC. Protein: CASSFRGIDYQETQYF. The entire variable domain, with the rest obtained from reference TRBV5-4 and TRBJ2-5, is as follows: ETGVTQSPTHLIKTRGQQVTLRCSSQSGHNTVSWYQQALGQGPQFIFQYYREEENGRGNFPPRFSGLQFPNYSSELNVNALELDDSALYLCASSFRGIDYQETQYFGPGTRLLVL.

This chain links TRBV9 with TRBJ2-1; 8 positions match TRBD1. CDR1 SGDLS and CDR2 YYNGEE come from the germline V gene. The CDR3 sequence is 15 residues long. The trim removed 0 bases at V and 6 bases at J, leaving 5 bases unmatched. The chain's CDR3 is CASSVAPQGGNEQFF. The CDR3 DNA sequence: TGTGCCAGCAGCGTAGCCCCACAGGGGGGCAATGAGCAGTTCTTC. Supplemented by reference TRBV9 and TRBJ2-1, the full variable domain reads DSGVTQTPKHLITATGQRVTLRCSPRSGDLSVYWYQQSLDQGLQFLIQYYNGEERAKGNILERFSAQQFPDLHSELNLSSLELGDSALYFCASSVAPQGGNEQFFGPGTRLTVL.

V and J are TRBV7-6 and TRBJ2-3, with D possibly called TRBD1 or TRBD2 (5 bases each). The V end lost 1 base, the J end lost 1 base, and 9 bases lay between the germline ends. The CDR3 consists of 15 residues. The germline V gene encodes CDR1 SGHVS and CDR2 FNYEAQ. DNA for the CDR3: TGTGCCAGCAGCTTAGGGGACGGAGGCACAGATACGCAGTATTTT. It encodes CASSLGDGGTDTQYF.

The chain joins TRBV11-2 to TRBJ1-5, with D unresolved. Trimming removed 0 bases from V and 4 bases from J, with 7 bases in between. This CDR3 has 14 amino acids. Germline V lookup: CDR1 SGHAT, CDR2 FQNNGV. CDR3 protein: CASSLDPSNQPQHF. CDR3 nucleotides: TGTGCCAGCAGCTTAGACCCCAGTAATCAGCCCCAGCATTTT.

This chain uses TRBV13 with TRBJ2-1; tentative D call: TRBD1 (7 bases). Germline V gene data show CDR1 as PRHDT and CDR2 as FYEKMQ (reference sequence). CDR3 length: 15 amino acids. The V end was cut by 4 bases, the J end by 5 bases, with 15 bases between. The CDR3 loop reads CASSSAGGQNNEQFF. CDR3 in DNA: TGTGCCAGCAGCTCCGCCGGGGGACAGAACAATGAGCAGTTCTTC.

In nucleotides, the CDR3 is TGCAGCGTTGCTGGCGGGAAATTTCTCGCCGGGGAGCTGTTTTTT. Encoded protein: CSVAGGKFLAGELFF. V usage is TRBV29-1 and J usage is TRBJ2-2, with TRBD2 as a possible D gene (6 bases). The CDR3 contains 15 residues. The V end was cut by 4 bases, the J end by 6 bases, with 18 bases between. Germline V CDR1 and CDR2: SQVTM, ANQGSEA.

The V and J genes are TRBV27 and TRBJ2-7; 12 bases line up with TRBD2. CDR1 MNHEY and CDR2 SMNVEV come from the germline V gene (reference sequence). V lost 3 bases to trimming and J lost 2 bases; unmatched junction nucleotides: 5. The CDR3 has 16 amino acids. The CDR3 here is CASSFRTSGTPYEQYF. In nucleotides, the CDR3 is TGTGCCAGCAGTTTCCGGACTAGCGGGACCCCCTACGAGCAGTACTTC.

The chain uses TRBV27 and TRBJ2-7; maybe TRBD1 (7 bases). Germline CDR1 is MNHEY and CDR2 is SMNVEV (reference sequence). The CDR3 sequence is 14 residues long. Trimming removed 5 bases at V and 5 bases at J, with 16 bases between. CDR3 protein: CASSGRPGGHEQYF. CDR3 DNA sequence: TGTGCCAGCAGTGGCCGCCCAGGGGGGCACGAGCAGTACTTC.

This rearrangement joins TRBV15 to TRBJ2-7; D perhaps matches TRBD2 (5 bases). This CDR3 has 13 amino acids. The germline V gene encodes CDR1 LNHNV and CDR2 YYDKDF (reference sequence). Trimming took off 5 bases at V and 1 base at J, with 9 bases between the two ends. The CDR3 DNA is TGTGCCACCAGCGGAGGCGGGTCCTACGAGCAGTACTTC. This codes for CATSGGGSYEQYF.

This clone was seen only a few times. The chain is built from TRBV29-1 and TRBJ1-2; D is unclear. The V end was cut by 3 bases, the J end by 4 bases, with 12 bases between. The CDR3 runs to 13 residues. Germline V gene data show CDR1 as SQVTM and CDR2 as ANQGSEA. The CDR3 coding sequence is TGCAGCGTTGATATTCCAAACAGCTATGGCTACACCTTC. It encodes CSVDIPNSYGYTF.

The chain carries TRBV7-9 and TRBJ1-1, with 8 bases matching TRBD1. With 5 bases clipped from V and 5 bases from J, the junction kept 10 bases outside the gene matches. The germline CDR1 and CDR2 sequences are SEHNR and FQNEAQ (reference sequence). This CDR3 is 15 amino acids long. CDR3 nucleotides: TGTGCCAGCAGCCCCCGGGACAGGCTTCAAACTGAAGCTTTCTTT. It is translated as CASSPRDRLQTEAFF. Together with reference TRBV7-9 and TRBJ1-1, the CDR3 gives the full variable domain: DTGVSQNPRHKITKRGQNVTFRCDPISEHNRLYWYRQTLGQGPEFLTYFQNEAQLEKSRLLSDRFSAERPKGSFSTLEIQRTEQGDSAMYLCASSPRDRLQTEAFFGQGTRLTVV.

The chain carries TRBV7-3 and TRBJ1-5; D is ambiguous. Between the trimmed V and J ends, which lost 11 bases and 1 base, there was a span of 21 bases. The V gene's germline CDR1 is SGHTA and CDR2 FQGTGA. The CDR3 consists of 16 residues. The chain's CDR3 is CAGLGRGRISNQPQHF. Here the CDR3 DNA reads TGTGCCGGGCTAGGGAGAGGCAGAATAAGCAATCAGCCCCAGCATTTT.

This clone was picked up one time. The chain has TRBV27 and TRBJ2-1, with D possibly TRBD1 on 6 matching bases. The CDR3 length is 12 residues. Trimming left V 8 bases short and J 6 bases short, with 11 bases between. Looked up from germline, CDR1 is MNHEY and CDR2 is SMNVEV (reference sequence). In nucleotides, the CDR3 is TGTGCCAGCCAACAGGGCGGCAATGAGCAGTTCTTC. Amino acid sequence: CASQQGGNEQFF.

The chain links TRBV18 to TRBJ2-7; 9 positions agree with TRBD2. There are 16 residues in the CDR3. V lost 3 bases, J lost 2 bases, and 8 bases stayed unmatched. Germline CDR1 and CDR2: KGHSH and LQKENI. The CDR3 is CASSPVFGGRAYEQYF. CDR3 DNA sequence: TGTGCCAGCTCACCCGTATTTGGCGGGAGGGCCTACGAGCAGTACTTC.

V is TRBV6-1 and J is TRBJ2-1; 9 bases are shared with TRBD2. There are 17 residues in the CDR3. Looked up from germline, CDR1 is MNHNS and CDR2 is SASEGT. The V segment lost 2 bases and the J segment 3 bases; nucleotides outside the gene matches: 8. CDR3 loop: CASSELWASGDYNEQFF. The CDR3 region has the DNA TGTGCCAGCAGTGAACTATGGGCTAGCGGGGACTACAATGAGCAGTTCTTC.

The chain combines TRBV19 with TRBJ1-5; 7 bases match TRBD1. V shed 8 bases, J shed 9 bases, and the junction held 13 bases outside the gene matches. This CDR3 contains 14 residues. CDR1 and CDR2 from the germline V gene are LNHDA and SQIVND (reference sequence). CDR3 in amino acids: CASSRDSEYRPQHF. Here the CDR3 DNA reads TGTGCCAGTTCCCGGGACAGTGAGTATCGGCCCCAGCATTTT.

The chain recombines TRBV5-1 with TRBJ2-1, with 12 bases lining up with TRBD2. The CDR3 spans 17 residues. The J segment lost 6 bases and the V segment lost 4 bases, leaving 11 bases of the junction unmatched. Germline V gives CDR1 SGHRS, CDR2 YFSETQ. The CDR3: CASSLVLAGGPGNEQFF. In DNA, the CDR3 is TGCGCCAGCAGCCTGGTCCTAGCGGGAGGGCCGGGCAATGAGCAGTTCTTC.

This chain links TRBV29-1 with TRBJ1-1; the D gene is possibly TRBD1 (6 bases). V lost 0 bases, J lost 11 bases, and 16 bases lay in between. CDR1 is SQVTM and CDR2 is ANQGSEA in the germline V gene. CDR3 size: 13 residues. CDR3 DNA sequence: TGCAGCGTTGAAGATGGGGCAGGGGATTGGGCTTTCTTT. Protein: CSVEDGAGDWAFF.